This T cell receptor (beta chain) was observed in a study of blood T cell repertoires in COVID-19. Resolution of symptoms, clearance, or two negative PCRs was present in recovered Cohort 3 donors. The repertoire was sequenced with immunoSEQ multiplex PCR; TCRdb's copy has only in-frame clones and lacks some. The data hold some 390,000 clones, with 85% to 90% observed a single time. The ends were cut back, 4 bases at V and 8 bases at J, with 14 bases in the middle. The CDR3 loop spans 14 amino acids. The V gene's germline CDR1 is KGHDR and CDR2 SFDVKD. The chain is built from TRBV24-1 and TRBJ2-1, with D possibly matching TRBD1 (5 bases). The source of this sequence is a woman aged 25-40 years who had recovered from COVID-19. Input material: PBMCs or T cells enriched from blood (not recorded which). The CDR3 bases are TGTGCCACCAGTGACTCAGGGCGCAGCTATGAGCAGTTCTTC. It encodes CATSDSGRSYEQFF.